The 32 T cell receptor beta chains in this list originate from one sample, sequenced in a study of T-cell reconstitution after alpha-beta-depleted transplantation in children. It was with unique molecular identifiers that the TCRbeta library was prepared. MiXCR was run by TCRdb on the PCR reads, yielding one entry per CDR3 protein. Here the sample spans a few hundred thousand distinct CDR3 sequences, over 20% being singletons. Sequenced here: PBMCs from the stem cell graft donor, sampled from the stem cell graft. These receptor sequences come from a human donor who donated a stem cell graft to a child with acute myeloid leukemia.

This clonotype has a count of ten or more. CDR3 bases: TGTGCCAGCAGTTTAGGGTGGGGTGAGAGCGAGCAGTACTTC. Its translation is CASSLGWGESEQYF. The rearrangement joins TRBV12-3 or TRBV12-4 to TRBJ2-7, with D unclear. The CDR3 contains 14 residues. V was shortened by 1 base and J by 6 bases, with 13 bases between the two germline ends.

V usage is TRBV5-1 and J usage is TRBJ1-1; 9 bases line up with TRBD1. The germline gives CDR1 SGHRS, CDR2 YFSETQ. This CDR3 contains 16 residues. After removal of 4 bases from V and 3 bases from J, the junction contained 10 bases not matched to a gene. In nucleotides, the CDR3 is TGCGCCAGCAGCCAAGAGGACAGGGGTGGCTACACTGAAGCTTTCTTT. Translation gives CASSQEDRGGYTEAFF.

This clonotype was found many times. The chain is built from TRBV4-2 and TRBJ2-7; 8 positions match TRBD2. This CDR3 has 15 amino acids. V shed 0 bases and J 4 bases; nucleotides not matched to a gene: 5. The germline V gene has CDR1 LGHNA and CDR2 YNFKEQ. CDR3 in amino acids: CASSQEQREYYEQYF. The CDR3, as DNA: TGTGCCAGCAGCCAAGAGCAGCGGGAGTATTACGAGCAGTACTTC.

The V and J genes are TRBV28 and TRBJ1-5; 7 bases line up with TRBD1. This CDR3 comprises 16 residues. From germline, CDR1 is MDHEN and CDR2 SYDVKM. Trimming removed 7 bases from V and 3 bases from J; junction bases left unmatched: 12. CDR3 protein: CASKGFTTGFNQPQHF. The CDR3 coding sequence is TGTGCCAGCAAGGGATTTACGACAGGGTTCAATCAGCCCCAGCATTTT.

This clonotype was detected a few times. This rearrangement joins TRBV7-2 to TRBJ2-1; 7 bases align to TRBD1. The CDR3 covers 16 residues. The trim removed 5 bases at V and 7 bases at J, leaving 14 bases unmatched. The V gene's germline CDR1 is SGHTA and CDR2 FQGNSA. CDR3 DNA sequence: TGTGCCAGCAGCCAAATGAGGGCAGGGGGAAGGAATGAGCAGTTCTTC. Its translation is CASSQMRAGGRNEQFF.

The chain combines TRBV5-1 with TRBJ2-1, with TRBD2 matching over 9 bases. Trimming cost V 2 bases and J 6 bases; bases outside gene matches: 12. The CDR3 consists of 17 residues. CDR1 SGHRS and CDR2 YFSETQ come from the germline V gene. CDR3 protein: CASSLRTGPTSGNEQFF. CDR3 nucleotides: TGCGCCAGCAGCTTAAGGACAGGTCCGACTAGCGGCAATGAGCAGTTCTTC.

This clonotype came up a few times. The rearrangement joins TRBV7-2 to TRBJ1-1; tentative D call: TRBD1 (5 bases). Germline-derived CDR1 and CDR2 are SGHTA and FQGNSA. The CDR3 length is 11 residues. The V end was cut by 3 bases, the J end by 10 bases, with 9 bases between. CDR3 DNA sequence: TGTGCCAGCAGCTTTGGGAGGGGAGCTTTCTTT. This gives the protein CASSFGRGAFF.

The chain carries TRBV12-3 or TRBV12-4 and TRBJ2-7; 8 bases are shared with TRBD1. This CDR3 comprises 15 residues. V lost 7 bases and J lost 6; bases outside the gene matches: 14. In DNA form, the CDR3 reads TGTGCCAGCACCCCCTCTGGTCAGGGGGCGGTCGAGCAGTACTTC. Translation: CASTPSGQGAVEQYF.

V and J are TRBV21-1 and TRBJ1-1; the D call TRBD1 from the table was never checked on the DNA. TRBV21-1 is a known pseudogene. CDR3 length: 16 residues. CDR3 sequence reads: CASSTQGTRTDTEAFF. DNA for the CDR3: TGTGCCAGCAGCACCCAAGGGACCCGGACGGACACTGAAGCTTTCTTT.

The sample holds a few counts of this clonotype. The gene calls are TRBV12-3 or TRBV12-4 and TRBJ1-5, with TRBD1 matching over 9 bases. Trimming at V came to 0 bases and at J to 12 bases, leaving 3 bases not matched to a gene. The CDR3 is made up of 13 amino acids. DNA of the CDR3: TGTGCCAGCAGTTTAGCGGGGGACAGGGTCCAGCATTTT. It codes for CASSLAGDRVQHF.

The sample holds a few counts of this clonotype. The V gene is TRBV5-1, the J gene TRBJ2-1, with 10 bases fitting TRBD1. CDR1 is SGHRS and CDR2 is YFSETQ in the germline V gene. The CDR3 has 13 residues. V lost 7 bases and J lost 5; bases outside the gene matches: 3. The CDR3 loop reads CASRTGGNNEQFF. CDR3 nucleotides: TGCGCCAGCCGGACAGGGGGGAACAATGAGCAGTTCTTC.

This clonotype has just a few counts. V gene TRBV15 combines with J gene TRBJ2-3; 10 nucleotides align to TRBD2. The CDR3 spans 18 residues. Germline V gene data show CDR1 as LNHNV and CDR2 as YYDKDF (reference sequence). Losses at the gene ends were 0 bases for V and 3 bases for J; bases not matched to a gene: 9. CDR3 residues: CATSRDPSGRAGTDTQYF. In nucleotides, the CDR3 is TGTGCCACCAGCAGAGATCCCAGCGGGAGGGCGGGTACAGATACGCAGTATTTT.

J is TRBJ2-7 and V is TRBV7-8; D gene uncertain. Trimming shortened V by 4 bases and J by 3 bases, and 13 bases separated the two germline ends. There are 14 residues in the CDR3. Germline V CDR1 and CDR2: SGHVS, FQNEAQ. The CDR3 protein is CASSSGYGNYEQYF. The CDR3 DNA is TGTGCCAGCAGCTCTGGTTATGGGAACTACGAGCAGTACTTC. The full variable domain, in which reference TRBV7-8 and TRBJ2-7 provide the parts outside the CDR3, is GAGVSQSPRYKVAKRGQDVALRCDPISGHVSLFWYQQALGQGPEFLTYFQNEAQLDKSGLPSDRFFAERPEGSVSTLKIQRTQQEDSAVYLCASSSGYGNYEQYFGPGTRLTVT.

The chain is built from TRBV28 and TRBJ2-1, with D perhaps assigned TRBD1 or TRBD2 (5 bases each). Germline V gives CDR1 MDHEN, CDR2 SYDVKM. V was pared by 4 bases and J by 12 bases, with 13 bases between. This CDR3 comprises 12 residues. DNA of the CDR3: TGTGCCAGCAGTTGGGGACGGGGTACGCAGTTCTTC. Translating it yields CASSWGRGTQFF.

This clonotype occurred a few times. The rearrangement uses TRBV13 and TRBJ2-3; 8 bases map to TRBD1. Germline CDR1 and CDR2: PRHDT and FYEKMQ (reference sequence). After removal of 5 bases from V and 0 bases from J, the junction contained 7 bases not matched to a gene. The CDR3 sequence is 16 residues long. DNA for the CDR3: TGTGCCAGCAGCCTCCAGGGGGCCTCGAGCACAGATACGCAGTATTTT. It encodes CASSLQGASSTDTQYF.

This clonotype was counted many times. The CDR3, as DNA: TGCGCCAGCAGCTTTGTAACTAGCGGGAGCACCTACAATGAGCAGTTCTTC. Amino acids: CASSFVTSGSTYNEQFF. The rearrangement joins TRBV5-1 to TRBJ2-1; 11 nucleotides align to TRBD2. The CDR3 covers 17 residues. Trimming took 2 bases from V and 2 from J; bases not matched to a gene: 6. The germline CDR1 and CDR2 sequences are SGHRS and YFSETQ.

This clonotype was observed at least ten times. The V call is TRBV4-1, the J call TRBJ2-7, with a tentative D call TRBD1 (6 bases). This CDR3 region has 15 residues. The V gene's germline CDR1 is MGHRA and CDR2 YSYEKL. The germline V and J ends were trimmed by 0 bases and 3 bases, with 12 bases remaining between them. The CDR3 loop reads CASSQDRNRDYEQYF. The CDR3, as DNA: TGCGCCAGCAGCCAAGATAGAAACAGGGACTACGAGCAGTACTTC.

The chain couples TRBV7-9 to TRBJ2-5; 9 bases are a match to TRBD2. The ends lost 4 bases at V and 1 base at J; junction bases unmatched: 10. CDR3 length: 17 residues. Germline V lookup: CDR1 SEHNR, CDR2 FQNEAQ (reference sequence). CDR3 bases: TGTGCCAGCAGCTCCGCGGCGGGAGGGAATATCCAAGAGACCCAGTACTTC. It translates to CASSSAAGGNIQETQYF.

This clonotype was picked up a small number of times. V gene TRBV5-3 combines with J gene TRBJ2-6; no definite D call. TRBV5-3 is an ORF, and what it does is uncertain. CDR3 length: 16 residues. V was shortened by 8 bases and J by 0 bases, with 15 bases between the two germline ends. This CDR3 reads CASTLRISSGANVLTF. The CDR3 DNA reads TGTGCCAGCACCCTGCGCATCAGCTCTGGGGCCAACGTCCTGACTTTC.

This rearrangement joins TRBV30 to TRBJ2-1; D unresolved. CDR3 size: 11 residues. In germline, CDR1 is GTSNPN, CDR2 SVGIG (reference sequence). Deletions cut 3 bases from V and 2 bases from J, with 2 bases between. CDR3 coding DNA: TGTGCCTGGAGGACCTACAATGAGCAGTTCTTC. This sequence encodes CAWRTYNEQFF.

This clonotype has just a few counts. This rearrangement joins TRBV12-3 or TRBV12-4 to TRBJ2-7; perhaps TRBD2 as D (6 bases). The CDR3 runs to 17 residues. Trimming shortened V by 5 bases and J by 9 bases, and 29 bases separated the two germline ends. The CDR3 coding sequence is TGTGCCAGCAGTGGAGGGTGGAGAACATTACCTTACGAGCGGCAGTACTTC. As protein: CASSGGWRTLPYERQYF.

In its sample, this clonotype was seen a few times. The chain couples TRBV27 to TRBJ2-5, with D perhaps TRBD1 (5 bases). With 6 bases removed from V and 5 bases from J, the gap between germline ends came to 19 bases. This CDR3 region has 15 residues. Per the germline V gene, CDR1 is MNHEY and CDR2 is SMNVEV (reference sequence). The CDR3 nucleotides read TGTGCCAGCAGCCCAGGGATAGTGGGCTTGGAGACCCAGTACTTC. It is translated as CASSPGIVGLETQYF.

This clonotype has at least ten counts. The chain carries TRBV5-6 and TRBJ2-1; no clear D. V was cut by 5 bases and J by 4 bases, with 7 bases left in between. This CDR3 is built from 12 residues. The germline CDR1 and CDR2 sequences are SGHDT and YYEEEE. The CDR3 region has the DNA TGTGCCAGCAGTTTAATATACAATGAGCAGTTCTTC. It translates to CASSLIYNEQFF. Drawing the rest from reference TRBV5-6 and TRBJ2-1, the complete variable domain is DAGVTQSPTHLIKTRGQQVTLRCSPKSGHDTVSWYQQALGQGPQFIFQYYEEEERQRGNFPDRFSGHQFPNYSSELNVNALLLGDSALYLCASSLIYNEQFFGPGTRLTVL.

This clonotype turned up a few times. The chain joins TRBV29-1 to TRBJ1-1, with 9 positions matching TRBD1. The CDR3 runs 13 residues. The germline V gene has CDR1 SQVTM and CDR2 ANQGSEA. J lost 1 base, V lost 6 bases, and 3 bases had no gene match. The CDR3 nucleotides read TGCAGCGTGGGACAGGGACGGAACACTGAAGCTTTCTTT. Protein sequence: CSVGQGRNTEAFF.

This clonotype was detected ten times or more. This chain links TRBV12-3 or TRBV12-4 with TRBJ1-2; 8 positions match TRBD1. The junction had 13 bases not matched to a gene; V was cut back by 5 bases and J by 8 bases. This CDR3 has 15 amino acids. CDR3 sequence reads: CASSPTRQGREGYTF. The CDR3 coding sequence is TGTGCCAGCAGTCCGACGCGACAGGGGAGGGAAGGCTACACCTTC.

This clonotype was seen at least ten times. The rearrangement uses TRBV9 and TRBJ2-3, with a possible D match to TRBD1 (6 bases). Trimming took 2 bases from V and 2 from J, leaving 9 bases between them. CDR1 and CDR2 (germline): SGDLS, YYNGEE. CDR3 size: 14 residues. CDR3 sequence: CASSVRGTTDTQYF. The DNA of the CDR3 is TGTGCCAGCAGCGTGAGGGGGACCACAGATACGCAGTATTTT.

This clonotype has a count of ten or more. The CDR3 DNA reads as TGCGCCAGCAGCAGGGACAGGCGCTACGAGCAGTACTTC. This codes for CASSRDRRYEQYF. This rearrangement joins TRBV5-1 to TRBJ2-7, with 8 bases aligning to TRBD1. Germline-derived CDR1 and CDR2 are SGHRS and YFSETQ. The junction had 3 bases not matched to a gene; V was cut back by 4 bases and J by 3 bases. The CDR3 is 13 residues long.

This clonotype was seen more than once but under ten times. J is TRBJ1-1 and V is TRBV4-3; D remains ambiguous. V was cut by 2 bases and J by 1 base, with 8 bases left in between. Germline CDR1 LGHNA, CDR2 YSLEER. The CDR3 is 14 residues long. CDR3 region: CASSQRLTNTEAFF. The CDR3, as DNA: TGCGCCAGCAGCCAACGACTAACGAACACTGAAGCTTTCTTT.

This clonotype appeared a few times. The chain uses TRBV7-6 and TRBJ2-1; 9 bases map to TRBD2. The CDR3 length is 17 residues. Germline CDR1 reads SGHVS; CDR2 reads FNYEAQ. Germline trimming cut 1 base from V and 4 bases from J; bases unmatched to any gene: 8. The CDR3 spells CASSLGTAGGSYNEQFF. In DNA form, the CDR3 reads TGTGCCAGCAGCTTAGGGACAGCGGGAGGCTCTTACAATGAGCAGTTCTTC.

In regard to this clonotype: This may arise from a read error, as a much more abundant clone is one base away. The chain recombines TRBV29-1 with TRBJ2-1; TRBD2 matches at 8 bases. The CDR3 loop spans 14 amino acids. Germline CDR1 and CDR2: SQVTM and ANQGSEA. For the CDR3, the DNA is TGCAGCATTGAAGGGCGGGAGGCGTACAATGAGCAGTTCTTC. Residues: CSIEGREAYNEQFF.

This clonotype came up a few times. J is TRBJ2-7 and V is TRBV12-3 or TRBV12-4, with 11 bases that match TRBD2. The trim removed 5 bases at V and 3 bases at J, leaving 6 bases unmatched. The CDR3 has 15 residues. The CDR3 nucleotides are TGTGCCAGCAGTCGCACTAGCGGGGGTTTCTACGAGCAGTACTTC. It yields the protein CASSRTSGGFYEQYF.

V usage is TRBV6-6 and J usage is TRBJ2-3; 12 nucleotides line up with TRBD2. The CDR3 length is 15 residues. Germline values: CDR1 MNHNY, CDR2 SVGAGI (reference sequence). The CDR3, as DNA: TGTGCGGCCTGTTACGTGACTAGCGGGAGCGTTACGCAGTATTTT. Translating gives CAACYVTSGSVTQYF.